Below, 19 T cell receptor beta chains from the same sample are listed, as sequenced in a study of T cells in Graves' hyperthyroidism and ophthalmopathy (dated by TCRdb to between 2018 and 2020). Library prep was done by multiplex PCR. This sample was sequenced with an Illumina HiSeq 2000. TCR beta CDR3 regions were amplified from RNA transcripts. The first round of RT-PCR for the TCR CDR3 was performed with the HTBI primer set and the Qiagen OneStep RT-PCR kit. TCRdb reran the public reads through fastp at Q25 and MiXCR, keeping productive beta chains. Rows are combined by CDR3 protein, so each entry shows the most common genes and DNA. The sample has around 200,000 distinct CDR3 sequences on record, around 16% of them singletons. The ten largest make up about 45% of the sample. Sequenced: blood. All receptors derive from a man aged 35 to 55 with Graves' hyperthyroidism.

This clonotype was observed a few times. V gene TRBV9 combines with J gene TRBJ2-6; TRBD1 is a possible D gene (5 bases). Germline V CDR1 and CDR2: SGDLS, YYNGEE. This CDR3 is 14 amino acids long. Trimming cost V 6 bases and J 0 bases, with 7 bases left between them. The CDR3 spells CASTRVSGANVLTF. In DNA, the CDR3 is TGTGCCAGCACCAGGGTCTCTGGGGCCAACGTCCTGACTTTC.

This clonotype was observed a handful of times. The rearrangement joins TRBV29-1 to TRBJ1-1; 7 bases align to TRBD1. The CDR3 runs 12 residues. Unmatched junction bases numbered 8, after V lost 7 bases and J lost 6 bases. Germline loops: CDR1 SQVTM, CDR2 ANQGSEA. CDR3 residues: CSARQGISEAFF. The CDR3 nucleotides are TGCAGCGCCCGACAGGGAATTTCTGAAGCTTTCTTT.

With respect to this clonotype: An end of the junction does not agree with germline; a read error may underlie this. V is TRBV7-7 and J is TRBJ1-6; D gene uncertain. The CDR3 is made up of 13 amino acids. CDR1 is SSHAT and CDR2 is FNYEAQ in the germline V gene (reference sequence). This CDR3 is CASSLSLNSPLHF. The DNA of the CDR3 is TGTGCTAGCAGCTTATCCCTTAATTCACCCCTCCACTTT.

Many counts were recorded for this clonotype. The chain recombines TRBV11-2 with TRBJ2-1, with 7 bases aligning to TRBD2. In germline, CDR1 is SGHAT, CDR2 FQNNGV. The CDR3 is made up of 15 amino acids. With V trimmed by 5 bases and J by 6 bases, 10 bases remained unmatched. The chain's CDR3 is CASSLQTSWGNEQFF. The CDR3 DNA is TGTGCCAGCAGCCTACAGACTAGCTGGGGCAATGAGCAGTTCTTC.

This clonotype was counted ten times or more. The chain carries TRBV5-6 and TRBJ2-1; the D gene could be TRBD1 or TRBD2 (6 bases each). The ends were cut back, 1 base at V and 8 bases at J, with 10 bases in the middle. The CDR3 is made up of 13 amino acids. The V gene's germline CDR1 is SGHDT and CDR2 YYEEEE. CDR3 sequence reads: CASSLPGAYEQFF. The CDR3 nucleotides are TGTGCCAGCAGCTTGCCGGGGGCCTATGAGCAGTTCTTC. Based on the CDR3 plus reference TRBV5-6 and TRBJ2-1, the full variable domain is DAGVTQSPTHLIKTRGQQVTLRCSPKSGHDTVSWYQQALGQGPQFIFQYYEEEERQRGNFPDRFSGHQFPNYSSELNVNALLLGDSALYLCASSLPGAYEQFFGPGTRLTVL.

There are many counts of this clonotype. V gene TRBV11-2 combines with J gene TRBJ1-4; a possible D gene is TRBD1 (5 bases). V lost 6 bases and J 1 base, leaving 18 bases between the germline ends. Germline values: CDR1 SGHAT, CDR2 FQNNGV. The CDR3 spans 17 residues. For the CDR3, the DNA is TGTGCCAGCAGTCTAAGGGGAGGGTATGGAACTAATGAAAAACTGTTTTTT. It is translated as CASSLRGGYGTNEKLFF.

This sequence joins TRBV10-1 and TRBJ2-3, with TRBD1 matching 7 bases. There are 14 residues in the CDR3. With V trimmed by 5 bases and J by 5 bases, 7 bases remained unmatched. Germline V gene data show CDR1 as WNHNN and CDR2 as SYGVQD (reference sequence). The CDR3 sequence: CASSSDRAGDTQYF. CDR3 in DNA: TGCGCCAGCAGTTCAGACAGGGCGGGAGATACGCAGTATTTT.

In its sample, this clonotype was seen many times. The chain joins TRBV6-2 or TRBV6-3 to TRBJ2-2, with 11 nucleotides matching TRBD1. The V gene's germline CDR1 is MNHEY and CDR2 SVGEGT. V was pared by 4 bases and J by 7 bases, with 8 bases of the junction left unmatched. The CDR3 is 16 residues long. CDR3 nucleotides: TGTGCCAGCAGTTCAGGGACAGGGGGATATTTCGGGGAGCTGTTTTTT. It translates to CASSSGTGGYFGELFF.

Many counts were recorded for this clonotype. This CDR3 reads CASSLARYNEQFF. The CDR3 DNA sequence: TGTGCCAGCAGCTTGGCCAGGTACAATGAGCAGTTCTTC. The rearrangement joins TRBV5-5 to TRBJ2-1, with unresolved D. Deletions cut 0 bases from V and 4 bases from J, with 5 bases between. CDR3 size: 13 residues. Germline V gene data show CDR1 as SGHKS and CDR2 as YYEKEE (reference sequence).

This clonotype came up many times. CDR3 sequence (DNA): TGCAGTGCTAGAGAGGGGACAGGTAGCGCTGAAGCTTTCTTT. It yields the protein CSAREGTGSAEAFF. The rearrangement links TRBV20-1 to TRBJ1-1, with 8 bases identical to TRBD1. The CDR3 loop spans 14 amino acids. The trim removed 0 bases at V and 6 bases at J, leaving 6 bases unmatched. CDR1 DFQATT and CDR2 SNEGSKA come from the germline V gene (reference sequence).

This clonotype was found many times. The junction does not match germline at one end; this may be a read error. The chain carries TRBV7-7 and TRBJ2-3; no reliable D call. CDR1 SSHAT and CDR2 FNYEAQ come from the germline V gene (reference sequence). The CDR3 has 13 residues. The CDR3 loop is CASSPEQRDTQYF. The CDR3 region has the DNA TGTGCTAGCAGCCCCGAACAACGGGATACGCAGTATTTT. Full variable domain (outside the CDR3, taken from reference TRBV7-7 and TRBJ2-3): GAGVSQSPRYKVTKRGQDVTLRCDPISSHATLYWYQQALGQGPEFLTYFNYEAQPDKSGLPSDRFSAERPEGSISTLTIQRTEQRDSAMYRCASSPEQRDTQYFGPGTRLTVL.

This clonotype was recorded at least ten times. The J gene is TRBJ2-5, the V gene TRBV11-2, with 7 bases that match TRBD1. Germline CDR1 reads SGHAT; CDR2 reads FQNNGV. The CDR3 is 14 residues long. Unmatched junction bases numbered 6, after V lost 4 bases and J lost 4 bases. The CDR3 protein is CASSSRQGAETQYF. The CDR3 nucleotides read TGTGCCAGCAGCTCCCGACAGGGAGCAGAGACCCAGTACTTC.

Comment on this clonotype: A much larger clone lies one base from this, so it may be a read error. The rearrangement links TRBV2 to TRBJ1-2, with D tentatively TRBD1 (5 bases). Germline V gene data show CDR1 as SNHLY and CDR2 as FYNNEI. CDR3 size: 12 residues. The CDR3 DNA follows: TGTGCCAGCAGTGGGGCCGGGGCTGGCCACACCTTC. Protein: CASSGAGAGHTF.

The CDR3 protein is CASQLQGAYEQYF. The CDR3 coding sequence is TGTGCCAGCCAATTACAGGGGGCGTACGAGCAGTACTTC. V and J are TRBV28 and TRBJ2-7; 9 bases align to TRBD1. CDR1 and CDR2 from the germline V gene are MDHEN and SYDVKM. V trimming: 8 bases; J trimming: 4 bases; junction bases outside the gene matches: 6. The CDR3 has 13 residues.

This clonotype came up many times. The CDR3 region is CASSVVAGGRGTDTQYF. The CDR3 bases are TGTGCCAGCAGCGTAGTAGCGGGGGGGCGAGGCACAGATACGCAGTATTTT. The V and J genes are TRBV9 and TRBJ2-3; the match to TRBD2 covers 11 bases. This CDR3 is 17 amino acids long. Germline V gene sequence: CDR1 SGDLS, CDR2 YYNGEE. The ends lost 0 bases at V and 1 base at J; junction bases unmatched: 4.

In its sample, this clonotype was seen many times. J is TRBJ2-5 and V is TRBV5-1; TRBD2 matches at 7 bases. CDR1 is SGHRS and CDR2 is YFSETQ in the germline V gene. The CDR3 is 14 residues long. The ends lost 0 bases at V and 5 bases at J; junction bases unmatched: 4. The CDR3 region is CASSLGLASETQYF. In DNA form, the CDR3 reads TGCGCCAGCAGCTTGGGACTAGCATCGGAGACCCAGTACTTC.

This clonotype was seen at least ten times. The V gene is TRBV20-1, the J gene TRBJ2-7; D may be TRBD2 (5 bases). The CDR3 runs 12 residues. Deletions cut 4 bases from V and 4 bases from J, with 11 bases between. Germline CDR1 reads DFQATT; CDR2 reads SNEGSKA (reference sequence). CDR3 region: CSATQAEYEQYF. The CDR3 DNA sequence: TGCAGTGCTACGCAAGCGGAGTACGAGCAGTACTTC.

This clonotype was counted a few times. The rearrangement uses TRBV13 and TRBJ2-1; no definite D call. The CDR3 loop spans 11 amino acids. Trimming left V 10 bases short and J 6 bases short, with 10 bases between. CDR1 is PRHDT, CDR2 FYEKMQ, per germline (reference sequence). The CDR3 is CATAKPNEQFF. CDR3 DNA: TGTGCCACAGCTAAACCCAATGAGCAGTTCTTC.

This clonotype turned up a few times. This chain joins TRBV2 and TRBJ2-2, with 7 bases fitting TRBD1. The CDR3 is 14 residues long. J gave up 5 bases and V 5 bases, and 5 bases lay outside the gene matches. CDR1 SNHLY and CDR2 FYNNEI come from the germline V gene. As DNA, the CDR3 is TGTGCCAGCAGTTTGACAGGGCAAACCGGGGAGCTGTTTTTT. Translated: CASSLTGQTGELFF.